The source of this T cell receptor beta chain is a study of blood T cell repertoires in COVID-19. The assay was immunoSEQ multiplex PCR, and TCRdb's table has in-frame clones only and misses some. The sample gives some 48,000 clones, roughly 90% of which show up once; roughly 2.2% is in the top ten. Germline V gives CDR1 MNHEY, CDR2 SVGAGI. CDR3 length: 14 residues. V shed 6 bases, J shed 2 bases, and the junction held 7 bases outside the gene matches. The chain joins TRBV6-5 to TRBJ2-7, with 7 bases fitting TRBD1. Sequencing used peripheral blood. The receptor was derived from a human donor in a cohort sampled during active COVID-19. CDR3 region: CASSMNRGTYEQYF. In DNA, the CDR3 is TGTGCCAGCAGCATGAACAGGGGTACCTACGAGCAGTACTTC.